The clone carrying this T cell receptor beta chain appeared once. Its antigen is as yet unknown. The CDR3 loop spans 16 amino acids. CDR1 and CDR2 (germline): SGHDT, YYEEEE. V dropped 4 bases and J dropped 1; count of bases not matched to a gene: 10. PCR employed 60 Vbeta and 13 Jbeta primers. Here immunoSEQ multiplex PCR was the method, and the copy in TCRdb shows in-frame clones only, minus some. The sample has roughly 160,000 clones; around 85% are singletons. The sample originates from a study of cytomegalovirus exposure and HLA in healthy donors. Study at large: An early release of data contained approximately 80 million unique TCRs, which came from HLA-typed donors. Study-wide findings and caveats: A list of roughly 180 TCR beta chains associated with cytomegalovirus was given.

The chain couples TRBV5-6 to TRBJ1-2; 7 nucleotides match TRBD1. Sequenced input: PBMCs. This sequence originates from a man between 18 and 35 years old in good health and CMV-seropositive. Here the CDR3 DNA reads TGTGCCAGCAGCCTACGAGGGACAGCCTATAACTATGGCTACACCTTC. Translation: CASSLRGTAYNYGYTF. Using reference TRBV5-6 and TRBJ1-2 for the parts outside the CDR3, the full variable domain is DAGVTQSPTHLIKTRGQQVTLRCSPKSGHDTVSWYQQALGQGPQFIFQYYEEEERQRGNFPDRFSGHQFPNYSSELNVNALLLGDSALYLCASSLRGTAYNYGYTFGSGTRLTVV.